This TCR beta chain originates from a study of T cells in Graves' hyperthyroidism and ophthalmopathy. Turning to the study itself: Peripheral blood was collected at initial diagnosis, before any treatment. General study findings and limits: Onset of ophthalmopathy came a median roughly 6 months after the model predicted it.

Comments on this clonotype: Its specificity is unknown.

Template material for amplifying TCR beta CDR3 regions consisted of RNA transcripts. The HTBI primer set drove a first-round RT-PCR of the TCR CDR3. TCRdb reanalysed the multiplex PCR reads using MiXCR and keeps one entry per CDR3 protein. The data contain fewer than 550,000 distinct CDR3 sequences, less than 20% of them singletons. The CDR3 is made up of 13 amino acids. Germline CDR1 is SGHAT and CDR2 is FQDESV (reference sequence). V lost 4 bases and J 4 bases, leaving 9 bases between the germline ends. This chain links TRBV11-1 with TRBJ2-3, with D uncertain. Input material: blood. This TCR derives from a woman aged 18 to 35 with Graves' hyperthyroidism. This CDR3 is CASSSFLADTQYF. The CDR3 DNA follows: TGTGCCAGCAGCTCCTTCCTAGCAGATACGCAGTATTTT. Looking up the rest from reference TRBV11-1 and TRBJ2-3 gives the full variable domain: EAEVAQSPRYKITEKSQAVAFWCDPISGHATLYWYRQILGQGPELLVQFQDESVVDDSQLPKDRFSAERLKGVDSTLKIQPAELGDSAMYLCASSSFLADTQYFGPGTRLTVL.